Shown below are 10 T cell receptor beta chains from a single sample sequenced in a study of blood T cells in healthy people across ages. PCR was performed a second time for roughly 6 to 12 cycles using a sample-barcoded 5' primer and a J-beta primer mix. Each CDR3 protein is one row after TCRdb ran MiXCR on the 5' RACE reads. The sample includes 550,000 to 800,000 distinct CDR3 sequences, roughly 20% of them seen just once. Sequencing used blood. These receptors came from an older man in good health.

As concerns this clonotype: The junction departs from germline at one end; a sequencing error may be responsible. Here the CDR3 DNA reads TGCGCCAGCAGCCCACGGACAGGGGGCTTAGTGAACTCTGAAGCTTTCTTT. Protein product: CASSPRTGGLVNSEAFF. This chain links TRBV5-1 with TRBJ1-1, with 11 bases matching TRBD1. This CDR3 contains 17 residues. CDR1 SGHRS and CDR2 YFSETQ come from the germline V gene. Complete variable domain (other parts from reference TRBV5-1 and TRBJ1-1): KAGVTQTPRYLIKTRGQQVTLSCSPISGHRSVSWYQQTPGQGLQFLFEYFSETQRNKGNFPGRFSGRQFSNSRSEMNVSTLELGDSALYLCASSPRTGGLVNSEAFFGQGTRLTVV.

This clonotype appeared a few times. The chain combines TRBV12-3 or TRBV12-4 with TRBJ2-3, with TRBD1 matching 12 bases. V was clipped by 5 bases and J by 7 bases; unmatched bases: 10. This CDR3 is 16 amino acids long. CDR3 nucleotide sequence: TGTGCCAGCAGTCAAACCGGGACAGGGGGCAGGAATACGCAGTATTTT. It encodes CASSQTGTGGRNTQYF.

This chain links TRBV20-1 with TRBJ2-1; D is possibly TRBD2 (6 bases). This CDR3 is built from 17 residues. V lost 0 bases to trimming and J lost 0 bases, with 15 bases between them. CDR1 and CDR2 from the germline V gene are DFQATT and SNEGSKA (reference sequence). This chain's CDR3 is CSARDLLAISSYNEQFF. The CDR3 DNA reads TGCAGTGCTAGAGACCTTCTAGCGATCAGCTCCTACAATGAGCAGTTCTTC.

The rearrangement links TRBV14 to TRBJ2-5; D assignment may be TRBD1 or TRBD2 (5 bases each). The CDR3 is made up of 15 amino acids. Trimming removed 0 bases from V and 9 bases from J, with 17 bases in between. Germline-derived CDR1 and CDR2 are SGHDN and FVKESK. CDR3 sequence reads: CASSQDSGRVEAQYF. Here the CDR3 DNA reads TGTGCCAGCAGCCAAGATAGTGGCAGGGTGGAGGCCCAGTACTTC.

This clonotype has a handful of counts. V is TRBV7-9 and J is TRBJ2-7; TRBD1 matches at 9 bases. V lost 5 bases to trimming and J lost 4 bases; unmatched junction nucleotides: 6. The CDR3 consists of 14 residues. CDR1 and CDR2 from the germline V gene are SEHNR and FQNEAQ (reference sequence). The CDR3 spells CASSMGTGKYEQYF. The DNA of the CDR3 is TGTGCCAGCAGCATGGGGACAGGGAAGTACGAGCAGTACTTC.

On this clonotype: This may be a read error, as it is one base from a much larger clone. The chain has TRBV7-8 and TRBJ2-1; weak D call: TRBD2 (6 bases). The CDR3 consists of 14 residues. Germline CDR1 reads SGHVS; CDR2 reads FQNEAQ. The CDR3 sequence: CVSSYGLSYNEQFF. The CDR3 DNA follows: TGTGTCAGCAGCTACGGACTATCTTACAATGAGCAGTTCTTC.

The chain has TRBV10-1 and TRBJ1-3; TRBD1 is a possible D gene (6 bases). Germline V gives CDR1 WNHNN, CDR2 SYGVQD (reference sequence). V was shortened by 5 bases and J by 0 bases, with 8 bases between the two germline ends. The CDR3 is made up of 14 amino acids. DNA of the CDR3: TGCGCCAGCAGTTCAGGGGCCTCTGGAAACACCATATATTTT. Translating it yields CASSSGASGNTIYF.

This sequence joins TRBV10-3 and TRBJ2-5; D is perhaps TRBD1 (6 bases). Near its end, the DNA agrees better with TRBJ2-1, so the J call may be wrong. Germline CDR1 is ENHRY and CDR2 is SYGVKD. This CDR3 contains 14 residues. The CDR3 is CAISELDRYNEQFF. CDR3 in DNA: TGTGCCATCAGTGAGCTGGACAGATACAATGAGCAGTTCTTC.

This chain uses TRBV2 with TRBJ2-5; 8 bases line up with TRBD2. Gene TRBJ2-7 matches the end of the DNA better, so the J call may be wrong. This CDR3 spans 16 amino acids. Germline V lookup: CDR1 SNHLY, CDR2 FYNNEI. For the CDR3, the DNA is TGTGCCAGCAGCCCCCTGTGGGGACTAGGGTCATACGAGCAGTACTTC. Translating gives CASSPLWGLGSYEQYF.

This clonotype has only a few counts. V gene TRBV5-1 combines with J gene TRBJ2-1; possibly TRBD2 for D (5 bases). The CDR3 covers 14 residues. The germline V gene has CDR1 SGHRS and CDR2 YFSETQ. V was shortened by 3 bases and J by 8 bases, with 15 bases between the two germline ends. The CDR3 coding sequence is TGCGCCAGCAGCTCCGAGACTATGAGCGATGAGCAGTTCTTC. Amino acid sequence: CASSSETMSDEQFF.